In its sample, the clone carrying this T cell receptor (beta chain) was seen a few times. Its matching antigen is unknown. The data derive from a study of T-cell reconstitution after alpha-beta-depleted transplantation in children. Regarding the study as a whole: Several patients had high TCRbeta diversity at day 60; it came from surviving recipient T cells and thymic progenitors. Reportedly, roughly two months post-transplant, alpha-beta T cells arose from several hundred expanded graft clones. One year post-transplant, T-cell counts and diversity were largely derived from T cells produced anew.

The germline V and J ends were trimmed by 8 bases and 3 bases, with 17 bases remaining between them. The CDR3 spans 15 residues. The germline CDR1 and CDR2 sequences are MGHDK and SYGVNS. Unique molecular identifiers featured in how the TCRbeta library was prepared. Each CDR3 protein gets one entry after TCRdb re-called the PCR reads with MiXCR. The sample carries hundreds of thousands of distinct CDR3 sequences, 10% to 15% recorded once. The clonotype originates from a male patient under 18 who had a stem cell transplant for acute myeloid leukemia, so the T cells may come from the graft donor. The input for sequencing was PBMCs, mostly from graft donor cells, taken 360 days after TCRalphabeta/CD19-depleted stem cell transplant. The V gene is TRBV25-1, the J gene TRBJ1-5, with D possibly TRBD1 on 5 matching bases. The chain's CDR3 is CASQSTQGSNQPQHF. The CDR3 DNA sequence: TGTGCCAGCCAGTCGACTCAGGGTTCCAATCAGCCCCAGCATTTT.